Listed here is a single T cell receptor beta chain. Its antigen is undetermined. 60 Vbeta and 13 Jbeta primers were used in PCR. This table comes from immunoSEQ multiplex PCR, and its TCRdb copy is limited to in-frame clones, with some not included. The sample lists some 160,000 clones; over 80% were seen once. CDR1 and CDR2 from the germline V gene are SGHRS and YFSETQ. V lost 6 bases and J lost 3; bases outside the gene matches: 5. This CDR3 has 13 residues. The entry originates in a study of cytomegalovirus exposure and HLA in healthy donors. Study-wide results and limits: An analysis that came later showed most CMV-associated TCR beta chains appearing HLA-restricted. Most TCR beta V segments were productive about 90% or about 30% of the time in an earlier analysis. In a later analysis, across HLA loci, associated TCR counts were highest for DRB1, lowest for HLA-C.

Sequenced material: PBMCs. V gene TRBV5-1 combines with J gene TRBJ1-2, with 7 nucleotides matching TRBD1. The clonotype was recovered from a male donor in good health and CMV-seronegative. This CDR3 reads CASNEGGDYGYTF. The CDR3, as DNA: TGCGCCAGCAACGAAGGGGGCGACTATGGCTACACCTTC. Full variable domain (rest looked up from reference TRBV5-1 and TRBJ1-2): KAGVTQTPRYLIKTRGQQVTLSCSPISGHRSVSWYQQTPGQGLQFLFEYFSETQRNKGNFPGRFSGRQFSNSRSEMNVSTLELGDSALYLCASNEGGDYGYTFGSGTRLTVV.